This entry lists 25 T cell receptor beta chains sequenced from one sample in a study of Ad26.COV2.S vaccination and SARS-CoV-2 variants. Indicated treatment: roughly 20 received Ad26.COV2.S at low or high dose, single or two shots; about 5 received placebo; per-sample allocation not given. Sampling happened 63 days after the first vaccine or placebo injection. Profiled with immunoSEQ multiplex PCR; TCRdb holds only in-frame clones, not every one. The table shows 250,000 or so clones, with roughly 87% occurring only once. Sequenced material: peripheral blood, taken in a trial of Ad26.COV2.S vaccine versus placebo. The receptors originated from a person between 18 and 65 years old who received the Ad26.COV2.S COVID-19 vaccine or a placebo.

V gene TRBV27 combines with J gene TRBJ1-6; no definite D call. V lost 4 bases, J lost 3 bases, and 10 bases lay in between. The CDR3 extends over 15 amino acids. Germline V gives CDR1 MNHEY, CDR2 SMNVEV (reference sequence). In nucleotides, the CDR3 is TGTGCCAGCAGTTCGGGGAGGGTCTATAATTCACCCCTCCACTTT. Residues: CASSSGRVYNSPLHF.

V is TRBV9 and J is TRBJ1-2; 12 nucleotides agree with TRBD1. The CDR3 contains 15 residues. After removal of 4 bases from V and 8 bases from J, the junction contained 9 bases not matched to a gene. In germline, CDR1 is SGDLS, CDR2 YYNGEE. Here the CDR3 DNA reads TGTGCCAGCAGCCCCTCGGGACAGGGGGCGGCCGGCTACACCTTC. It translates to CASSPSGQGAAGYTF. The full variable domain, its missing parts supplied by reference TRBV9 and TRBJ1-2, is DSGVTQTPKHLITATGQRVTLRCSPRSGDLSVYWYQQSLDQGLQFLIQYYNGEERAKGNILERFSAQQFPDLHSELNLSSLELGDSALYFCASSPSGQGAAGYTFGSGTRLTVV.

The sample holds many counts of this clone. This chain joins TRBV19 and TRBJ2-3; TRBD2 agrees at 9 bases. The germline gives CDR1 LNHDA, CDR2 SQIVND (reference sequence). Trimming removed 3 bases from V and 4 bases from J; junction bases left unmatched: 5. CDR3 size: 15 residues. The CDR3 region has the DNA TGTGCCAGTAGTATCCGGCGGGGGGGGTCAGATACGCAGTATTTT. Translating gives CASSIRRGGSDTQYF. Full variable domain (remainder filled in from reference TRBV19 and TRBJ2-3): DGGITQSPKYLFRKEGQNVTLSCEQNLNHDAMYWYRQDPGQGLRLIYYSQIVNDFQKGDIAEGYSVSREKKESFPLTVTSAQKNPTAFYLCASSIRRGGSDTQYFGPGTRLTVL.

V is TRBV5-4 and J is TRBJ1-4; possible D gene TRBD1, 5 bases. The V and J ends lost 4 bases and 6 bases respectively, with 13 bases between them. This CDR3 is 14 amino acids long. CDR1 and CDR2 (germline): SGHNT, YYREEE (reference sequence). CDR3 amino acids: CASSVGAEDEKLFF. CDR3 DNA sequence: TGTGCCAGCAGCGTCGGGGCGGAGGATGAAAAACTGTTTTTT. Together with reference TRBV5-4 and TRBJ1-4, the CDR3 gives the full variable domain: ETGVTQSPTHLIKTRGQQVTLRCSSQSGHNTVSWYQQALGQGPQFIFQYYREEENGRGNFPPRFSGLQFPNYSSELNVNALELDDSALYLCASSVGAEDEKLFFGSGTQLSVL.

The rearrangement uses TRBV4-3 and TRBJ1-1, with D possibly TRBD1 on 5 matching bases. The germline V and J ends were trimmed by 0 bases and 5 bases, with 19 bases remaining between them. This CDR3 contains 17 residues. Germline V CDR1 and CDR2: LGHNA, YSLEER. CDR3 DNA: TGCGCCAGCAGCCAAGAGTTTTCCCCGGGGCTAAGGACTGAAGCTTTCTTT. This gives the protein CASSQEFSPGLRTEAFF.

The chain couples TRBV14 to TRBJ2-4; D not certain. Trimming took off 4 bases at V and 13 bases at J, with 14 bases between the two ends. Germline assignment: CDR1 SGHDN and CDR2 FVKESK. CDR3 length: 12 amino acids. This chain's CDR3 is CASSRTVFQQYF. CDR3 nucleotide sequence: TGTGCCAGCAGCCGCACGGTCTTTCAACAGTACTTC.

The chain is built from TRBV11-2 and TRBJ2-1; 8 nucleotides align to TRBD1. Germline V gene lookup returns CDR1 SGHAT and CDR2 FQNNGV. This CDR3 region has 15 residues. Germline trimming cut 2 bases from V and 6 bases from J; bases unmatched to any gene: 6. The CDR3 sequence: CASSLFSTGGNEQFF. DNA for the CDR3: TGTGCCAGCAGCTTATTCAGCACAGGGGGCAATGAGCAGTTCTTC. The full variable domain, rest sourced from reference TRBV11-2 and TRBJ2-1, is EAGVAQSPRYKIIEKRQSVAFWCNPISGHATLYWYQQILGQGPKLLIQFQNNGVVDDSQLPKDRFSAERLKGVDSTLKIQPAKLEDSAVYLCASSLFSTGGNEQFFGPGTRLTVL.

The V and J genes are TRBV27 and TRBJ2-1, with D perhaps matching TRBD1 or TRBD2 (5 bases each). Germline loops: CDR1 MNHEY, CDR2 SMNVEV (reference sequence). Trimming took 8 bases from V and 3 from J, leaving 17 bases between them. The CDR3 runs to 15 residues. The CDR3 loop is CASRTRGEIYNEQFF. The CDR3 nucleotides read TGTGCCAGCCGGACCCGGGGCGAAATCTACAATGAGCAGTTCTTC.

The rearrangement links TRBV24-1 to TRBJ2-2; D perhaps matches TRBD2 (5 bases). The CDR3 sequence is 17 residues long. The germline CDR1 and CDR2 sequences are KGHDR and SFDVKD. The ends were cut back, 4 bases at V and 0 bases at J, with 14 bases in the middle. The CDR3 spells CATSDGMVFANTGELFF. CDR3 nucleotides: TGTGCCACCAGTGACGGGATGGTCTTCGCGAACACCGGGGAGCTGTTTTTT.

J is TRBJ2-3 and V is TRBV12-3 or TRBV12-4, with 7 bases that match TRBD2. V gave up 7 bases and J gave up 7 bases; unmatched junction bases: 8. The CDR3 has 13 amino acids. DNA of the CDR3: TGTGCCAGCACCATACTAGCGATTAATACGCAGTATTTT. This sequence encodes CASTILAINTQYF.

V and J are TRBV30 and TRBJ1-1; no clear D gene. The CDR3 has 11 amino acids. The germline CDR1 and CDR2 sequences are GTSNPN and SVGIG (reference sequence). V was cut by 5 bases and J by 0 bases, with 4 bases left in between. CDR3 region: CAWSVNTEAFF. The CDR3 nucleotides read TGTGCCTGGTCGGTGAACACTGAAGCTTTCTTT. The variable domain in full, with the rest retrieved from reference TRBV30 and TRBJ1-1, is SQTIHQWPATLVQPVGSPLSLECTVEGTSNPNLYWYRQAAGRGLQLLFYSVGIGQISSEVPQNLSASRPQDRQFILSSKKLLLSDSGFYLCAWSVNTEAFFGQGTRLTVV.

The chain links TRBV5-1 to TRBJ2-5, with TRBD2 identical over 8 bases. In germline, CDR1 is SGHRS, CDR2 YFSETQ. V lost 1 base to trimming and J lost 2 bases; unmatched junction nucleotides: 4. There are 15 residues in the CDR3. Here the CDR3 DNA reads TGCGCCAGCAGCTTGAGCGGCGGGGGGCAAGAGACCCAGTACTTC. Protein product: CASSLSGGGQETQYF.

The chain combines TRBV5-4 with TRBJ2-3; a weak D match, TRBD2 (6 bases). The CDR3 contains 13 residues. Germline CDR1 SGHNT, CDR2 YYREEE (reference sequence). Trimming removed 7 bases at V and 3 bases at J, with 12 bases between. CDR3 in DNA: TGTGCCAGCTTAAGGGGAGGAACAGATACGCAGTATTTT. It is translated as CASLRGGTDTQYF.

V is TRBV19 and J is TRBJ1-6; a weak D match, TRBD1 (6 bases). CDR3 length: 14 amino acids. V shed 7 bases and J shed 9 bases, with 16 bases lying between them. Per germline, CDR1 LNHDA and CDR2 SQIVND (reference sequence). CDR3 sequence reads: CASNSGGPVSPLHF. DNA of the CDR3: TGTGCCAGTAACTCTGGGGGCCCGGTTTCACCCCTCCACTTT.

This clone was observed a handful of times. The V and J genes are TRBV30 and TRBJ2-7; no clear D gene. The V gene's germline CDR1 is GTSNPN and CDR2 SVGIG (reference sequence). The CDR3 is made up of 13 amino acids. Trimming pared 1 base from V and 3 bases from J, leaving 10 bases between. The CDR3 nucleotides are TGTGCCTGGAGTGCTCTCGCCGGCTACGAGCAGTACTTC. This sequence encodes CAWSALAGYEQYF.

The rearrangement links TRBV7-3 to TRBJ2-3; 9 nucleotides match TRBD1. The CDR3 extends over 17 amino acids. Germline V CDR1 and CDR2: SGHTA, FQGTGA. Trimming took 0 bases from V and 2 from J; bases not matched to a gene: 6. CDR3 in DNA: TGTGCCAGCAGCTTAACGCCCGGGACAGGGATCACAGATACGCAGTATTTT. It codes for CASSLTPGTGITDTQYF.

The J gene is TRBJ2-1, the V gene TRBV7-9, with D tentatively TRBD2 (6 bases). The germline CDR1 and CDR2 sequences are SEHNR and FQNEAQ (reference sequence). The length of the CDR3 is 15 residues. Trimming cost V 5 bases and J 6 bases, with 17 bases left between them. CDR3 in amino acids: CASSTRTMGTNEQFF. The CDR3 bases are TGTGCCAGCAGCACCAGGACTATGGGCACCAATGAGCAGTTCTTC.

CDR3 DNA: TGTGCCAGCAGCCAAGAGCCAGGGAGGTCACCCCTCCACTTT. Protein: CASSQEPGRSPLHF. The chain recombines TRBV3-1 (or the pseudogene TRBV3-2) with TRBJ1-6, with D possibly matching TRBD1 (5 bases). Deletions cut 0 bases from V and 10 bases from J, with 10 bases between. Germline V CDR1 and CDR2: LGHDT, YNNKEL (reference sequence). The CDR3 has 14 amino acids.

This chain uses TRBV19 with TRBJ1-5; D might be TRBD1 (6 bases). Trimming removed 5 bases at V and 0 bases at J, with 23 bases between. Germline V gene sequence: CDR1 LNHDA, CDR2 SQIVND (reference sequence). The CDR3 is 19 amino acids. This CDR3 reads CASSQTGTRGGYSNQPQHF. CDR3 nucleotides: TGTGCCAGTAGTCAAACCGGGACAAGAGGTGGGTATAGCAATCAGCCCCAGCATTTT.

The rearrangement joins TRBV5-4 to TRBJ1-6; D unclear. The CDR3 length is 14 residues. The V end was cut by 0 bases, the J end by 6 bases, with 7 bases between. Germline CDR1 and CDR2: SGHNT and YYREEE (reference sequence). CDR3 loop: CASSLDSFNSPLHF. In DNA form, the CDR3 reads TGTGCCAGCAGCTTGGATAGCTTTAATTCACCCCTCCACTTT.

The V gene is TRBV5-1, the J gene TRBJ1-4; 10 bases are shared with TRBD1. Germline lookup yields CDR1 SGHRS and CDR2 YFSETQ. CDR3 length equals 14 residues. With 5 bases clipped from V and 6 bases from J, the junction kept 4 bases outside the gene matches. DNA for the CDR3: TGCGCCAGCAGAGGGGACAGGGGCTATGAAAAACTGTTTTTT. Its translation: CASRGDRGYEKLFF.

This clone has just a few counts. This rearrangement joins TRBV6-5 to TRBJ1-1; 8 bases match TRBD1. CDR1 is MNHEY and CDR2 is SVGAGI in the germline V gene. This CDR3 region has 15 residues. V was pared by 6 bases and J by 2 bases, with 8 bases of the junction left unmatched. The CDR3 is CASRSGGTGNTEAFF. CDR3 sequence (DNA): TGTGCCAGCAGATCCGGCGGGACAGGAAACACTGAAGCTTTCTTT.

The genes are TRBV18 and TRBJ2-1; TRBD2 matches at 9 bases. This CDR3 region has 18 residues. CDR1 and CDR2 (germline): KGHSH, LQKENI. V dropped 0 bases and J dropped 8; count of bases not matched to a gene: 14. This CDR3 reads CASSPPGTSYPGIDEQFF. CDR3 nucleotide sequence: TGTGCCAGCTCACCACCAGGGACTAGCTACCCCGGGATCGATGAGCAGTTCTTC.

V is TRBV12-5 and J is TRBJ1-2; 7 nucleotides align to TRBD1. The germline V gene encodes CDR1 LGHNT and CDR2 FRNRAP. There are 13 residues in the CDR3. J was trimmed by 7 bases and V by 3 bases; bases with no gene match: 5. CDR3 sequence (DNA): TGTGCTAGTGGTTTAGAGGGGGCAATTGGCTACACCTTC. It translates to CASGLEGAIGYTF.

This clone is a singleton in its sample. This chain joins TRBV29-1 and TRBJ2-5; D ambiguous. V gave up 5 bases and J gave up 0 bases, with 7 bases separating them. Per the germline V gene, CDR1 is SQVTM and CDR2 is ANQGSEA. CDR3 length: 12 residues. The CDR3 sequence is CSVSPYQETQYF. DNA for the CDR3: TGCAGCGTTTCTCCGTACCAAGAGACCCAGTACTTC.